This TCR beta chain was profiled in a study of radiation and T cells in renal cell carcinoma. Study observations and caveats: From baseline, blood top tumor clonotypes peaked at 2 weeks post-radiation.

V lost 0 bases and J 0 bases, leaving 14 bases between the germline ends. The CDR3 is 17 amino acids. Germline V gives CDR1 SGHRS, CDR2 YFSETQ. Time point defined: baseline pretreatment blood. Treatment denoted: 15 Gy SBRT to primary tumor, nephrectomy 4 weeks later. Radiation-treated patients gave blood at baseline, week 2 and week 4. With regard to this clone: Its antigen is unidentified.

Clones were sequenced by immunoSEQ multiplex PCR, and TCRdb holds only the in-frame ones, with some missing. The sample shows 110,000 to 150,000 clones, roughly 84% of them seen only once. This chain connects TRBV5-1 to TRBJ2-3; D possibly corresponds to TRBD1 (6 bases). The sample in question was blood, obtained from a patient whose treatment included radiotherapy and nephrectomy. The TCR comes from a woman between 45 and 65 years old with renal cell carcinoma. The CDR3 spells CASSLGAQGWSTDTQYF. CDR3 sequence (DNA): TGCGCCAGCAGCTTGGGCGCACAGGGTTGGAGCACAGATACGCAGTATTTT.